The rows below give T cell receptor beta chains drawn from one sample of a study of immune cell composition in non-small cell lung cancer. Clones were sequenced by immunoSEQ multiplex PCR, and TCRdb holds only the in-frame ones, with some missing. The table shows thousands of clones, with roughly two thirds occurring only once. The sample was non-adjacent lung tissue. The source of these receptors is a human donor with non-small cell lung cancer. The CDR3 runs from the conserved cysteine through the conserved F or W. A D gene is named only where the DNA matches it firmly. Rows may omit the clone size; those that give it use once, few, many or a size class.

TGTGCCAGCAGCTCAAACCCGGGACATCCAAGCACAGATACGCAGTATTTT CASSSNPGHPSTDTQYF TRBJ2-3 - TRBV7-9 -
TGTGCCAGCAGCTATAACAGGGCTTTGGGTGAGCAGTTCTTC CASSYNRALGEQFF TRBJ2-1 - TRBV11-2 -
TGTGCCAGCAGCGAAGGGACTAGCGGCTTCTCCTACGAGCAGTACTTC CASSEGTSGFSYEQYF TRBJ2-7 few TRBV2 TRBD2
TGTGCCAGCAGCCTATACAATGAGCAGTTCTTC CASSLYNEQFF TRBJ2-1 - TRBV5-6 -
TGTGCCTGGAGTGTACAGGGGGCCTACGAGCAGTACTTC CAWSVQGAYEQYF TRBJ2-7 - TRBV30 TRBD1
TGTGCCAGCAGTTTAAGCGGAGGCAGCCAAGAGACCCAGTACTTC CASSLSGGSQETQYF TRBJ2-5 once TRBV28 -
TGTGCCAGCAGCTTAGGTCTCAGAGGGAGGGGTGGCACAGATACGCAGTATTTT CASSLGLRGRGGTDTQYF TRBJ2-3 - TRBV5-6 TRBD2
TGTGCCAGCAGCGGAGCGGGACAGGGTAATGAAAAACTGTTTTTT CASSGAGQGNEKLFF TRBJ1-4 - TRBV9 TRBD1
TGTGCCAGCAGTGGGAGTCCGGGCACTGAAGCTTTCTTT CASSGSPGTEAFF TRBJ1-1 - TRBV2 -
TGTGCCAGCAGCTTGGAAATAGGACAACGCGAGCAGTACTTC CASSLEIGQREQYF TRBJ2-7 - TRBV5-8 -
TGTGCCATCAGTGAGGCGGGGCCTATTTATGGCTACACCTTC CAISEAGPIYGYTF TRBJ1-2 once TRBV10-3 -
TGCAGCGTCGCGACAGGGTGGCCCTACAATGAGCAGTTCTTC CSVATGWPYNEQFF TRBJ2-1 - TRBV29-1 TRBD1
TGTGCCTGGAGTGTCGGGACAGGAGGGAGTGAGCAGTTCTTC CAWSVGTGGSEQFF TRBJ2-1 - TRBV30 TRBD1
TGTGCCAGCAGCTTAGAGATTGGACAAAACTATGGCTACACCTTC CASSLEIGQNYGYTF TRBJ1-2 - TRBV7-2 -
TGTGCCAGTAGTGCCGTGGCATGGAGGGTGGGTATTACGCAGTATTTT CASSAVAWRVGITQYF TRBJ2-3 few TRBV19 -
TGCGCCAGCAACTCCAGGACAGGGGGCACTGAAGCTTTCTTT CASNSRTGGTEAFF TRBJ1-1 medium-sized TRBV10-2 TRBD1
TGCAGCGTTGAAGAGGGGACAGGGTACACTGAAGCTTTCTTT CSVEEGTGYTEAFF TRBJ1-1 - TRBV29-1 TRBD1
TGTGCCAGCAGTATCGCTAGCGGGAGCGAGCAGTACTTC CASSIASGSEQYF TRBJ2-7 once TRBV6-1 TRBD2
TGTGCCAGCAGCGAGAGCCACCGAACAGCCAAAAACATTCAGTACTTC CASSESHRTAKNIQYF TRBJ2-4 - TRBV6-6 -
TGTGCCAGCAGCTTAGCGCCGGCTAGCGGGTATAGTGAGCAGTTCTTC CASSLAPASGYSEQFF TRBJ2-1 - TRBV7-2 TRBD2
TGCGCCAGCAGCGCTCTCGGGAGAGCCACAGATACGCAGTATTTT CASSALGRATDTQYF TRBJ2-3 - TRBV5-1 -
TGCGCCAGCAGCCGAGAACCTGCTACAGCGAACACTGAAGCTTTCTTT CASSREPATANTEAFF TRBJ1-1 - TRBV4-1 -
TGTGCCAGCATCCCCGGACTCCGAAGCGAGCAGTACTTC CASIPGLRSEQYF TRBJ2-7 few TRBV5-8 -
TGTGCCAGCAGCTTAGCGCGGGGCACCTACAATGAGCAGTTCTTC CASSLARGTYNEQFF TRBJ2-1 - TRBV7-2 -
TGTGCCAGCAGCTTAGGTACCATCAGGGCCCGACCGAATTCTTCACCCCTCCACTTT CASSLGTIRARPNSSPLHF TRBJ1-6 - TRBV11-2 -
TGTGCCAGCAGCCGAAGCAGGGCCACCTACGAGCAGTACTTC CASSRSRATYEQYF TRBJ2-7 few TRBV11-1 -